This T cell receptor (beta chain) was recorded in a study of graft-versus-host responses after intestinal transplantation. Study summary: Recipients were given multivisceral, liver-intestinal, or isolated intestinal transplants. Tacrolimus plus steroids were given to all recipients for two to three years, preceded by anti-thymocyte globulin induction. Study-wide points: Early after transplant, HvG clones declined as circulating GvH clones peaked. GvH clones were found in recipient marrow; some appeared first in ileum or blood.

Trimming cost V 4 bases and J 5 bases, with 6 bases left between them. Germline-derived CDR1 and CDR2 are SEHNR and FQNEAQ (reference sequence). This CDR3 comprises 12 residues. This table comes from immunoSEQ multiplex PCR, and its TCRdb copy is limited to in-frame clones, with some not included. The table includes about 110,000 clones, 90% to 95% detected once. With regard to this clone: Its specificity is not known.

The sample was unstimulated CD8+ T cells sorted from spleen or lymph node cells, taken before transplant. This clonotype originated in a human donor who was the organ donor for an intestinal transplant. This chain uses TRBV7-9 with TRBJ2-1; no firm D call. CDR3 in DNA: TGTGCCAGCAGCTACCTCAACAATGAGCAGTTCTTC. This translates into CASSYLNNEQFF.